This T cell receptor (beta chain) is from a study of blood T cell repertoires in COVID-19. Authors' methods: Amplification with reference gene primers provided the estimates of nucleated cell counts. The data were produced by immunoSEQ multiplex PCR, yet TCRdb's version contains in-frame clones alone and is incomplete. D and trimming were read from the DNA, whereas the V and J calls and clone size are those reported in that table. The table records about 220,000 clones, around 80% of them present only once. The germline gives CDR1 SGDLS, CDR2 YYNGEE. Trimming removed 0 bases from V and 0 bases from J, with 9 bases in between. The CDR3 extends over 16 amino acids.

The chain employs TRBV9 and TRBJ2-2, with no clear D. This TCR was sampled from a human donor in a cohort sampled during active COVID-19. Sequencing was performed on peripheral blood. CDR3 nucleotide sequence: TGTGCCAGCAGCGTAGTTTTGGCACCGAACACCGGGGAGCTGTTTTTT. This sequence encodes CASSVVLAPNTGELFF.